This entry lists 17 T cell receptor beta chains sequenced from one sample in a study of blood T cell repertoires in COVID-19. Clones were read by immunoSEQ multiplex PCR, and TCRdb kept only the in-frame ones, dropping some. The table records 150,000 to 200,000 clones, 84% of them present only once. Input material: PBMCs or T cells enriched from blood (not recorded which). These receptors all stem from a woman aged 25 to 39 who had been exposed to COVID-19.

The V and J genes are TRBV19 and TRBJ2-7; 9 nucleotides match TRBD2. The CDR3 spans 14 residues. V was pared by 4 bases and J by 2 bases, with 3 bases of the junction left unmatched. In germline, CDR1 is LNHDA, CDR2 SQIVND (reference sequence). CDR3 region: CASSTSGETYEQYF. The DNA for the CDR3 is TGTGCCAGTAGTACTAGCGGGGAGACCTACGAGCAGTACTTC. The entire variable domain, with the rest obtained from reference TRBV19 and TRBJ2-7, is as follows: DGGITQSPKYLFRKEGQNVTLSCEQNLNHDAMYWYRQDPGQGLRLIYYSQIVNDFQKGDIAEGYSVSREKKESFPLTVTSAQKNPTAFYLCASSTSGETYEQYFGPGTRLTVT.

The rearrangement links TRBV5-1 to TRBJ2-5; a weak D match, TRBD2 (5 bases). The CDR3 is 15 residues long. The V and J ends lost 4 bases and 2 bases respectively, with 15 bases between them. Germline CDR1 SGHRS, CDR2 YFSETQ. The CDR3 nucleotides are TGCGCCAGCAGCCTCGTTGCGGGTGCTCAAGAGACCCAGTACTTC. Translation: CASSLVAGAQETQYF.

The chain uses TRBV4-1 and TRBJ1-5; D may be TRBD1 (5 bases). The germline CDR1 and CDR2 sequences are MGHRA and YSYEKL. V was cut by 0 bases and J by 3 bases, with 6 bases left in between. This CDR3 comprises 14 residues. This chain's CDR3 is CASSQDRDNQPQHF. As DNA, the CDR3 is TGCGCCAGCAGCCAAGACAGGGACAATCAGCCCCAGCATTTT.

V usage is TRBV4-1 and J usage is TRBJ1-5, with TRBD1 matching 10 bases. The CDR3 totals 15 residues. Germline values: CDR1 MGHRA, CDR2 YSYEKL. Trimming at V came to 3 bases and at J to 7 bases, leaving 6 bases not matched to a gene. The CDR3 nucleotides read TGCGCCAGCAGCCACGTTGGGACAGGGGAACAGCCCCAGCATTTT. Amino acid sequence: CASSHVGTGEQPQHF.

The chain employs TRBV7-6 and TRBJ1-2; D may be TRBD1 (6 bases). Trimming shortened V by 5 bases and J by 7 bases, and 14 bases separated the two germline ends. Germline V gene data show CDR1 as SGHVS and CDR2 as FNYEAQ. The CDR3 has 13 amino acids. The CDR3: CASSNNPGAGYTF. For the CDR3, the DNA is TGTGCCAGCAGCAATAATCCAGGGGCTGGCTACACCTTC. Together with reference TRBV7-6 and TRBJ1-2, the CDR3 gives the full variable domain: GAGVSQSPRYKVTKRGQDVALRCDPISGHVSLYWYRQALGQGPEFLTYFNYEAQQDKSGLPNDRFSAERPEGSISTLTIQRTEQRDSAMYRCASSNNPGAGYTFGSGTRLTVV.

The CDR3 sequence is CATSRAGQKQETQYF. DNA for the CDR3: TGTGCCACCAGCAGAGCGGGACAGAAACAAGAGACCCAGTACTTC. The chain employs TRBV15 and TRBJ2-5; 7 positions match TRBD1. The CDR3 runs 15 residues. The V segment lost 1 base and the J segment 2 bases; nucleotides outside the gene matches: 4. Germline-derived CDR1 and CDR2 are LNHNV and YYDKDF (reference sequence).

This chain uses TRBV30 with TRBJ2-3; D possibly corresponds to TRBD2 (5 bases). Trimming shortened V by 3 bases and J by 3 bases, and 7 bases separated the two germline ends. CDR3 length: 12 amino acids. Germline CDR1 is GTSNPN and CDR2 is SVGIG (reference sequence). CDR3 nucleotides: TGTGCCTGGAGCCGAGGGACAGATACGCAGTATTTT. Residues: CAWSRGTDTQYF.

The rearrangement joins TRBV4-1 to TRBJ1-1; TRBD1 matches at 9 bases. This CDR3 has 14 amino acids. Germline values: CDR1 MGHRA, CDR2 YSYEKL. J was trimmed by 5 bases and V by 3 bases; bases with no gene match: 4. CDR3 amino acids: CASSQDRGETEAFF. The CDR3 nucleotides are TGCGCCAGCAGCCAGGACAGGGGTGAAACTGAAGCTTTCTTT.

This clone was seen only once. CDR3 DNA: TGTGCCAGCAGCTGGTGGGGACAGGGGTACGAGCAGTACTTC. The encoded protein is CASSWWGQGYEQYF. The gene calls are TRBV5-6 and TRBJ2-7; 10 nucleotides agree with TRBD1. The CDR3 length is 14 residues. Germline loops: CDR1 SGHDT, CDR2 YYEEEE. The ends lost 3 bases at V and 4 bases at J; junction bases unmatched: 4.

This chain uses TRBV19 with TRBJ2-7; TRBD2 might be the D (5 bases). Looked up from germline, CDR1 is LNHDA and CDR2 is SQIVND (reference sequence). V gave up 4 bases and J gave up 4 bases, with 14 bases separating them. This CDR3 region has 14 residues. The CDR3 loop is CASSTDSAGYEQYF. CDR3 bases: TGTGCCAGTAGTACGGACTCGGCCGGATACGAGCAGTACTTC.

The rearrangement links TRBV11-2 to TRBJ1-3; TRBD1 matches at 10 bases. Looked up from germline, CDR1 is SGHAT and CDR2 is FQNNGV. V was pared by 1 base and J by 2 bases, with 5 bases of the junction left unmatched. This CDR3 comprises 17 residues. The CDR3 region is CASSLVPGQGTGNTIYF. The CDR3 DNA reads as TGTGCCAGCAGCTTAGTACCGGGACAGGGGACTGGAAACACCATATATTTT. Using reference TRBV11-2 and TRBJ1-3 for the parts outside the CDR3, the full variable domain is EAGVAQSPRYKIIEKRQSVAFWCNPISGHATLYWYQQILGQGPKLLIQFQNNGVVDDSQLPKDRFSAERLKGVDSTLKIQPAKLEDSAVYLCASSLVPGQGTGNTIYFGEGSWLTVV.

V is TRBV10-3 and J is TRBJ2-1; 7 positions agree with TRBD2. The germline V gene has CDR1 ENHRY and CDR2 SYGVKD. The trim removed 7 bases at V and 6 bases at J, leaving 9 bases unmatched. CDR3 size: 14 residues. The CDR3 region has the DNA TGTGCCATCACTCCGGGAGGACGAGTCAATGAGCAGTTCTTC. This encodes CAITPGGRVNEQFF.

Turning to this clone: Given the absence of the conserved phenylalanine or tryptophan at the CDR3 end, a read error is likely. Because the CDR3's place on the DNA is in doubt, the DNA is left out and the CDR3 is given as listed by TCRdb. CDR3 sequence reads: CASSQDPSDVAL. The genes are TRBV4-1 and TRBJ2-7; whether TRBD2, the table's D call, matches the DNA was not checked. The CDR3 adds up to 12 amino acids, both ends counted. The germline gives CDR1 MGHRA, CDR2 YSYEKL.

The chain's CDR3 is CASSLKTQRNTEAFF. DNA of the CDR3: TGTGCCAGCAGCTTGAAAACCCAGCGGAACACTGAAGCTTTCTTT. V and J are TRBV5-4 and TRBJ1-1; D is undetermined. This CDR3 comprises 15 residues. Trimming pared 1 base from V and 1 base from J, leaving 11 bases between. Germline V CDR1 and CDR2: SGHNT, YYREEE (reference sequence). Using reference TRBV5-4 and TRBJ1-1 for the parts outside the CDR3, the full variable domain is ETGVTQSPTHLIKTRGQQVTLRCSSQSGHNTVSWYQQALGQGPQFIFQYYREEENGRGNFPPRFSGLQFPNYSSELNVNALELDDSALYLCASSLKTQRNTEAFFGQGTRLTVV.

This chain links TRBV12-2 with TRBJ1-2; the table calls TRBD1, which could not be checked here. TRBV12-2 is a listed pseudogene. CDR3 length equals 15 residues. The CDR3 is CASRCAGDRGHGYTF. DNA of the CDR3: TGTGCAAGTCGCTGTGCCGGGGACAGGGGCCATGGCTACACCTTC.

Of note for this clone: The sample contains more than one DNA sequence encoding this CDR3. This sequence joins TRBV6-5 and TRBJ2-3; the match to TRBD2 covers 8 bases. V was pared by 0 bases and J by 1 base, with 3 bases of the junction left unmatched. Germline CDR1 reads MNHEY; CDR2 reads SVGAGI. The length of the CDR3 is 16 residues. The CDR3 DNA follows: TGTGCCAGCAGTTACTCAACTAGCGGTGGCACAGATACGCAGTATTTT. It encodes CASSYSTSGGTDTQYF.

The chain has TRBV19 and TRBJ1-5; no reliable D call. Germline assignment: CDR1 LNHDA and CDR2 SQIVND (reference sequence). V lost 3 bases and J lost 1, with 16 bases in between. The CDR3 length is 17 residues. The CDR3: CASSIGGGFMSNQPQHF. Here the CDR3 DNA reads TGTGCCAGTAGTATTGGTGGCGGCTTCATGAGCAATCAGCCCCAGCATTTT.